This T cell receptor (beta chain) appears in the sequencing data of a study of T cell responses to AZD1222 COVID-19 vaccine. In the study overall: Second doses that came at about 4 or about 12 weeks were put together. Study observations and caveats: Baseline serology detected seropositivity in only six AZD1222 recipients. Repertoire sampling occurred only after the peak T cell response. Receipt of two AZD1222 doses was followed by a rise in Spike-specific TCR breadth and depth.

As regards this clone: Its target is unknown.

Germline loops: CDR1 SGHRS, CDR2 YFSETQ. The CDR3 is 16 amino acids. The V and J ends lost 2 bases and 6 bases respectively, with 18 bases between them. Generated by immunoSEQ multiplex PCR, the TCRdb table keeps only in-frame clones and is missing some. The sample lists 150,000 or so clones; roughly 92% were seen once. Sequenced material: peripheral blood, taken on day 0 of AZD1222 vaccination. This sequence originates from an adult in good health. The chain couples TRBV5-1 to TRBJ2-1; D may correspond to TRBD1 or TRBD2 (6 bases each). In nucleotides, the CDR3 is TGCGCCAGCAGCTTTTGGGGGGCGAGGGGTTCCAATGAGCAGTTCTTC. As protein: CASSFWGARGSNEQFF.